The T cell receptor beta chain under discussion was sequenced for a study of cytomegalovirus exposure and HLA in healthy donors. The protocol was immunoSEQ multiplex PCR, while the TCRdb copy is restricted to in-frame clones and leaves out a portion. The sample lists about 330,000 clones, about nine tenths occurring once. Germline V gene lookup returns CDR1 MNHEY and CDR2 SVGAGI. The V end lost 9 bases, the J end lost 2 bases, and 11 bases lay between the germline ends. This CDR3 has 14 amino acids. Source material: PBMCs. The receptor's source is a woman aged 18-29 years in good health and CMV-seronegative. V usage is TRBV6-5 and J usage is TRBJ2-6; tentatively, D is TRBD2 (5 bases). As DNA, the CDR3 is TGTGCCAGTAGCGACGGTCCTGGGGCCAACGTCCTGACTTTC. It encodes CASSDGPGANVLTF.